Below are 10 T cell receptor beta chains sequenced from a single sample in a study of Graves' ophthalmopathy and Graves' hyperthyroidism. Amplification of the TCR beta CDR3 regions used RNA transcripts (as template). RT-PCR was first run with HTBI primers, then multiplex PCR in a second round. Each CDR3 protein is one row after TCRdb ran MiXCR on the multiplex PCR reads. The table lists about 420,000 distinct CDR3 sequences, roughly 21% of them singletons. Sample: peripheral blood. These receptors were taken from a woman under 30 with stable Graves' hyperthyroidism.

The table lists this clonotype with many counts. V and J are TRBV10-3 and TRBJ2-5; no clear D. V lost 3 bases and J lost 3, with 11 bases in between. The V gene's germline CDR1 is ENHRY and CDR2 SYGVKD. The CDR3 has 14 amino acids. CDR3 protein: CAISDHSRKETQYF. In nucleotides, the CDR3 is TGTGCCATCAGTGACCACTCGAGGAAAGAGACCCAGTACTTC.

Ten or more counts support this clonotype. This chain uses TRBV29-1 with TRBJ1-2; D call uncertain. This CDR3 is 15 amino acids long. V lost 5 bases, J lost 8 bases, and 24 bases lay in between. Germline values: CDR1 SQVTM, CDR2 ANQGSEA. The CDR3: CSVQGYAARTIGYTF. The CDR3 region has the DNA TGCAGCGTTCAAGGATACGCGGCCCGAACTATCGGCTACACCTTC.

There are many counts of this clonotype. This chain joins TRBV7-8 and TRBJ2-5; D is possibly TRBD1 (5 bases). Between the trimmed V and J ends, which lost 3 bases and 4 bases, there was a span of 12 bases. CDR3 size: 14 residues. Germline V lookup: CDR1 SGHVS, CDR2 FQNEAQ. The DNA for the CDR3 is TGTGCCAGCAGCTTTTCCGGGCAGGGAGAGACCCAGTACTTC. This translates into CASSFSGQGETQYF. Full variable domain (outside the CDR3, taken from reference TRBV7-8 and TRBJ2-5): GAGVSQSPRYKVAKRGQDVALRCDPISGHVSLFWYQQALGQGPEFLTYFQNEAQLDKSGLPSDRFFAERPEGSVSTLKIQRTQQEDSAVYLCASSFSGQGETQYFGPGTRLLVL.

This clonotype appeared many times. The V gene is TRBV3-1, the J gene TRBJ2-7; the D is unclear. The V gene's germline CDR1 is LGHDT and CDR2 YNNKEL (reference sequence). The CDR3 has 13 amino acids. Trimming cost V 4 bases and J 6 bases, with 13 bases left between them. This CDR3 is CASSRTTWREQYF. CDR3 coding DNA: TGTGCCAGCAGCCGAACCACTTGGCGCGAGCAGTACTTC.

The J gene is TRBJ2-5, the V gene TRBV6-5; 9 nucleotides match TRBD2. CDR1 is MNHEY, CDR2 SVGAGI, per germline. This CDR3 has 15 amino acids. V was clipped by 4 bases and J by 5 bases; unmatched bases: 8. The DNA of the CDR3 is TGTGCCAGCAGTTGGAATAGCGGGAGCGGTGAGACCCAGTACTTC. As protein: CASSWNSGSGETQYF.

This clonotype was found many times. The rearrangement links TRBV11-2 to TRBJ1-2; 8 nucleotides line up with TRBD1. Per the germline V gene, CDR1 is SGHAT and CDR2 is FQNNGV. This CDR3 region has 14 residues. Trimming removed 5 bases from V and 4 bases from J; junction bases left unmatched: 6. Here the CDR3 reads CASSQDRDPYGYTF. CDR3 bases: TGTGCCAGCAGCCAGGACAGGGATCCCTATGGCTACACCTTC.

This clonotype was recorded at least ten times. This rearrangement joins TRBV12-3 or TRBV12-4 to TRBJ1-5; 8 bases fit TRBD1. This CDR3 spans 13 amino acids. The V gene end was trimmed by 5 bases and the J gene end by 7 bases; junction bases not matched to a gene: 4. DNA of the CDR3: TGTGCCAGCAGTCCGAGACAGGGGCAGCCCCAGCATTTT. Translation: CASSPRQGQPQHF.

V is TRBV6-5 and J is TRBJ1-1, with 7 bases matching TRBD1. The junction had 8 bases not matched to a gene; V was cut back by 4 bases and J by 0 bases. The CDR3 runs 16 residues. Germline loops: CDR1 MNHEY, CDR2 SVGAGI. The CDR3 loop is CASSSKGQTMNTEAFF. CDR3 in DNA: TGTGCCAGCAGTTCCAAGGGACAGACAATGAACACTGAAGCTTTCTTT.

The V and J genes are TRBV19 and TRBJ1-1, with unresolved D. Germline CDR1 is LNHDA and CDR2 is SQIVND (reference sequence). The CDR3 loop spans 15 amino acids. V shed 3 bases and J shed 0 bases, with 11 bases lying between them. The CDR3 DNA sequence: TGTGCCAGTAGTATCGGGGAAGGGATGAACACTGAAGCTTTCTTT. Its translation is CASSIGEGMNTEAFF.

At least ten counts were recorded for this clonotype. This sequence joins TRBV27 and TRBJ2-5, with 10 bases that match TRBD2. Losses at the gene ends were 6 bases for V and 1 base for J; bases not matched to a gene: 20. The germline V gene encodes CDR1 MNHEY and CDR2 SMNVEV (reference sequence). The CDR3 totals 20 residues. CDR3 sequence: CASRKFTRGLALPAQETQYF. Here the CDR3 DNA reads TGTGCCAGCAGAAAATTCACCCGGGGACTAGCGTTACCTGCCCAAGAGACCCAGTACTTC.